This T cell receptor beta chain was captured in a study of Graves' ophthalmopathy and Graves' hyperthyroidism. Looking at the study overall: Stable hyperthyroidism denotes an absence of ophthalmopathy throughout 18 months of follow-up.

V gave up 3 bases and J gave up 1 base; unmatched junction bases: 6. This CDR3 is 17 amino acids long. This clonotype was counted between two and nine times. Its antigen is currently unknown. Findings and caveats of the study: Ophthalmopathy progression was predicted by the model at approximately 71% sensitivity and about 74% specificity. A majority of expanded thyroid clonotypes exceeding 0.001 frequency were likewise present in blood. Ophthalmopathy versus stable hyperthyroidism: 13-signature model gave 85% to 90% sensitivity, 80% to 84% specificity.

As the template, RNA transcripts were used to amplify TCR beta CDR3 regions. First-round RT-PCR used HTBI primers; second-round multiplex PCR followed. MiXCR was run by TCRdb on the multiplex PCR reads, yielding one entry per CDR3 protein. The sample consists of around 520,000 distinct CDR3 sequences, less than 40% of them appearing once. This clonotype was sampled from an adult man with Graves' hyperthyroidism. The chain links TRBV12-3 or TRBV12-4 to TRBJ1-5, with 10 bases fitting TRBD1. The sample taken for sequencing was peripheral blood or thyroid tissue (not recorded which). In DNA form, the CDR3 reads TGTGCCAGCAGTTTCTGGGGGACAGGGGTGAGCAATCAGCCCCAGCATTTT. Its protein product is CASSFWGTGVSNQPQHF.